Listed here are 18 T cell receptor beta chains from one sample, sequenced in a study of shared clonotypes between healthy human individuals. Only CD45RO-negative cells positively selected for CCR7 counted as naive CD8 cells, so terminally differentiated effector memory CD45RA+ cells were excluded. Assay used: immunoSEQ multiplex PCR; TCRdb lists only in-frame clones, some missing. The data contain millions of clones, about 93% of them singletons. The sequencing sample was made of naive CD8+ T cells from PBMCs. All receptors derive from a man in his late teens or twenties in good health. Some clones in this sample may be carry-over from other donors' samples.

The genes are TRBV7-8 and TRBJ2-7, with 9 bases matching TRBD1. CDR3 length equals 13 residues. V trimming: 6 bases; J trimming: 6 bases; junction bases outside the gene matches: 6. CDR1 is SGHVS, CDR2 FQNEAQ, per germline. The CDR3 is CASSLGTGTEQYF. The CDR3 DNA follows: TGTGCCAGCAGTCTTGGGACAGGGACCGAGCAGTACTTC.

The chain couples TRBV7-8 to TRBJ1-4; 7 bases align to TRBD1. This CDR3 spans 14 amino acids. J lost 8 bases, V lost 5 bases, and 8 bases had no gene match. CDR1 and CDR2 (germline): SGHVS, FQNEAQ. In DNA, the CDR3 is TGTGCCAGCAGCCCGACAGGGTGGTTGGAAAAACTGTTTTTT. It translates to CASSPTGWLEKLFF. The variable domain in full, completed from reference TRBV7-8 and TRBJ1-4, reads GAGVSQSPRYKVAKRGQDVALRCDPISGHVSLFWYQQALGQGPEFLTYFQNEAQLDKSGLPSDRFFAERPEGSVSTLKIQRTQQEDSAVYLCASSPTGWLEKLFFGSGTQLSVL.

Turning to this clone: A junction end diverges from the germline sequence, so it may reflect a read error. The chain links TRBV4-2 to TRBJ2-7; D remains ambiguous. Looked up from germline, CDR1 is LGHNA and CDR2 is YNFKEQ. The CDR3 is 16 amino acids. CDR3 loop: CASSQDIRTYPYEQYF. As DNA, the CDR3 is TGTGCCAGCAGTCAAGACATCCGGACCTATCCCTACGAGCAGTACTTC.

The gene calls are TRBV27 and TRBJ1-2; D perhaps matches TRBD1 (5 bases). CDR3 length: 13 amino acids. Trimming stripped 9 bases from V and 7 bases from J, with 18 bases between. Germline V gives CDR1 MNHEY, CDR2 SMNVEV (reference sequence). CDR3 bases: TGTGCCAGTAAACCGGGGCCCCCCGGTGGCTACACCTTC. This translates into CASKPGPPGGYTF.

This chain links TRBV2 with TRBJ2-1; unclear D gene. V lost 6 bases and J lost 8, with 17 bases in between. This CDR3 region has 14 residues. The V gene's germline CDR1 is SNHLY and CDR2 FYNNEI. The CDR3 nucleotides read TGTGCCAGCAGAACCCACGGAAATATGGATGAGCAGTTCTTC. It yields the protein CASRTHGNMDEQFF. The whole variable domain, remainder taken from reference TRBV2 and TRBJ2-1, is EPEVTQTPSHQVTQMGQEVILRCVPISNHLYFYWYRQILGQKVEFLVSFYNNEISEKSEIFDDQFSVERPDGSNFTLKIRSTKLEDSAMYFCASRTHGNMDEQFFGPGTRLTVL.

A few counts support this clone. The genes are TRBV7-9 and TRBJ1-5, with 7 nucleotides matching TRBD1. CDR3 size: 14 residues. The germline CDR1 and CDR2 sequences are SEHNR and FQNEAQ (reference sequence). The V segment lost 5 bases and the J segment 7 bases; nucleotides outside the gene matches: 8. CDR3 in amino acids: CASSENRGNQPQHF. CDR3 bases: TGTGCCAGCAGCGAGAACAGGGGAAACCAGCCCCAGCATTTT.

As for this clone: Other DNA sequences from this sample encode an identical CDR3 as well. The rearrangement uses TRBV9 and TRBJ1-2, with 11 bases lining up with TRBD1. The ends lost 3 bases at V and 1 base at J; junction bases unmatched: 2. Germline V gene sequence: CDR1 SGDLS, CDR2 YYNGEE. The CDR3 is 15 amino acids. The CDR3 loop reads CASSDGTGGNYGYTF. The CDR3 DNA is TGTGCCAGCAGCGATGGGACAGGGGGTAACTATGGCTACACCTTC.

This chain joins TRBV27 and TRBJ2-3; TRBD1 matches at 9 bases. The germline CDR1 and CDR2 sequences are MNHEY and SMNVEV (reference sequence). The ends lost 6 bases at V and 2 bases at J; junction bases unmatched: 9. The CDR3 is made up of 16 amino acids. This chain's CDR3 is CASSPRDRDFTDTQYF. CDR3 DNA: TGTGCCAGCAGCCCCCGGGACAGGGATTTCACAGATACGCAGTATTTT.

Note on this clone: This specimen includes other DNA sequences encoding the same CDR3. The chain links TRBV28 to TRBJ1-5; D gene ambiguous. The CDR3 has 14 amino acids. Germline V gene lookup returns CDR1 MDHEN and CDR2 SYDVKM. Between the trimmed V and J ends, which lost 2 bases and 1 base, there was a span of 6 bases. The CDR3, as DNA: TGTGCCAGCAGTTTAGACCCCAGCAATCAGCCCCAGCATTTT. Translation: CASSLDPSNQPQHF.

V and J are TRBV4-2 and TRBJ2-7, with 7 bases that match TRBD2. J was trimmed by 6 bases and V by 1 base; bases with no gene match: 12. Germline CDR1 LGHNA, CDR2 YNFKEQ. The length of the CDR3 is 16 residues. The CDR3 loop is CASSQGGGGPLGEQYF. CDR3 bases: TGTGCCAGCAGCCAAGGTGGGGGAGGGCCACTTGGCGAGCAGTACTTC.

This chain connects TRBV11-2 to TRBJ2-1, with TRBD2 matching 11 bases. The germline V gene encodes CDR1 SGHAT and CDR2 FQNNGV. The CDR3 runs to 18 residues. V was clipped by 1 base and J by 5 bases; unmatched bases: 10. CDR3 bases: TGTGCCAGCAGCTTAGTTGGGCTAGCGGGAGGCAAGGACAATGAGCAGTTCTTC. This encodes CASSLVGLAGGKDNEQFF.

This rearrangement joins TRBV11-2 to TRBJ2-7; TRBD1 matches at 11 bases. The CDR3 extends over 16 amino acids. The germline CDR1 and CDR2 sequences are SGHAT and FQNNGV. The ends lost 1 base at V and 4 bases at J; junction bases unmatched: 6. CDR3 DNA sequence: TGTGCCAGCAGCTTAGGGGGACAGGGGGTTAGGTACGAGCAGTACTTC. It encodes CASSLGGQGVRYEQYF.

V and J are TRBV9 and TRBJ2-1; unclear D gene. Germline CDR1 SGDLS, CDR2 YYNGEE. This CDR3 contains 13 residues. Trimming left V 0 bases short and J 10 bases short, with 11 bases between. The DNA for the CDR3 is TGTGCCAGCAGCGTAGCATCCACATACGAGCAGTTCTTC. This translates into CASSVASTYEQFF.

The chain uses TRBV25-1 and TRBJ1-1, with unresolved D. Germline lookup yields CDR1 MGHDK and CDR2 SYGVNS. V was cut by 3 bases and J by 2 bases, with 10 bases left in between. The CDR3 has 14 amino acids. CDR3 in amino acids: CASSDSAPNTEAFF. The CDR3 DNA reads TGTGCCAGCAGTGATTCGGCCCCAAACACTGAAGCTTTCTTT.

The gene calls are TRBV7-9 and TRBJ2-7, with 9 bases aligning to TRBD2. The CDR3 has 17 amino acids. With 2 bases clipped from V and 2 bases from J, the junction kept 10 bases outside the gene matches. CDR1 is SEHNR and CDR2 is FQNEAQ in the germline V gene (reference sequence). The CDR3: CASSLQPSGIGPYEQYF. Written as DNA, the CDR3 is TGTGCCAGCAGCTTACAACCTAGCGGGATAGGGCCCTACGAGCAGTACTTC.

The chain is built from TRBV11-2 and TRBJ2-3; 7 nucleotides agree with TRBD1. Germline assignment: CDR1 SGHAT and CDR2 FQNNGV. J gave up 2 bases and V 1 base, and 6 bases lay outside the gene matches. This CDR3 region has 16 residues. In nucleotides, the CDR3 is TGTGCCAGCAGCTTAGGCTCCGGGACAGACACAGATACGCAGTATTTT. The encoded protein is CASSLGSGTDTDTQYF. The full variable domain, with the rest looked up from reference TRBV11-2 and TRBJ2-3, is EAGVAQSPRYKIIEKRQSVAFWCNPISGHATLYWYQQILGQGPKLLIQFQNNGVVDDSQLPKDRFSAERLKGVDSTLKIQPAKLEDSAVYLCASSLGSGTDTDTQYFGPGTRLTVL.

V gene TRBV9 combines with J gene TRBJ2-5, with 10 bases identical to TRBD1. V lost 3 bases to trimming and J lost 5 bases; unmatched junction nucleotides: 4. This CDR3 has 14 residues. Germline CDR1 reads SGDLS; CDR2 reads YYNGEE. CDR3 residues: CASSERQGAETQYF. The DNA of the CDR3 is TGTGCCAGCAGCGAAAGACAGGGGGCGGAGACCCAGTACTTC.

The chain links TRBV5-4 to TRBJ2-1; 7 bases map to TRBD2. Germline values: CDR1 SGHNT, CDR2 YYREEE (reference sequence). This CDR3 has 15 amino acids. With V trimmed by 2 bases and J by 8 bases, 10 bases remained unmatched. The CDR3 spells CASSLPGTKDDEQFF. In DNA form, the CDR3 reads TGTGCCAGCAGCTTACCCGGGACTAAAGACGATGAGCAGTTCTTC.